This section outlines one T cell receptor beta chain sequence together with its context. Original processing methods: By means of reference gene primer amplification, nucleated cell counts were estimated. Data came from immunoSEQ multiplex PCR; TCRdb stores just in-frame clones and leaves some out. That table gives V, J and clone size, and the DNA gave D and trimming. The sample lists 400,000 to 450,000 clones, 75% to 90% seen once, with 0.95% to 1.2% in the top ten. This study enrolled people aged 18 to 89 from 20 to 25 US geographic areas. Clinical history as reported by participants underpinned cohort assignment. This sample stems from a study of blood T cell repertoires in COVID-19. Overall study context: Some COVID-19 samples were acute and others convalescent; all came from the United States, Italy and Spain.

The CDR3 is 14 residues long. Germline CDR1 is MDHEN and CDR2 is SYDVKM. The V gene lost 5 bases and the J gene lost 7 bases, with 17 bases spanning the gap. Input material: PBMCs or T cells enriched from blood (not recorded which). This clonotype was obtained from a man aged 25-45 years who had recovered from COVID-19. V gene TRBV28 combines with J gene TRBJ1-1; D may be TRBD1 (6 bases). The CDR3 loop reads CASSPHSGASEAFF. CDR3 DNA sequence: TGTGCCAGCAGTCCCCATTCAGGGGCTAGTGAAGCTTTCTTT.